Below are 17 T cell receptor beta chains sequenced from a single sample in a study of control samples from healthy donors and cancer patients. Assay: immunoSEQ multiplex PCR; the TCRdb copy retains only in-frame clones and omits some. Of some 120,000 clones listed, around 92% are singletons. The sample taken for sequencing was blood. The source of these receptors is a man in his fifties in good health.

The chain uses TRBV27 and TRBJ2-1; 10 bases are a match to TRBD2. J gave up 2 bases and V 2 bases, and 6 bases lay outside the gene matches. CDR1 MNHEY and CDR2 SMNVEV come from the germline V gene (reference sequence). The CDR3 consists of 17 residues. Written as DNA, the CDR3 is TGTGCCAGCAGTTTAAGGGGAGCGGGGGGGCCCTACAATGAGCAGTTCTTC. It translates to CASSLRGAGGPYNEQFF.

The gene calls are TRBV3-1 (or the pseudogene TRBV3-2) and TRBJ1-4, with a possible D match to TRBD1 (5 bases). Germline CDR1 LGHDT, CDR2 YNNKEL (reference sequence). V shed 3 bases and J shed 7 bases, with 18 bases lying between them. This CDR3 comprises 16 residues. The CDR3 is CASSQPLGGAGEKLFF. CDR3 bases: TGTGCCAGCAGCCAGCCCCTGGGGGGTGCGGGTGAAAAACTGTTTTTT.

This clone was picked up a small number of times. The rearrangement uses TRBV7-2 and TRBJ1-1; 7 bases are shared with TRBD1. Germline CDR1 reads SGHTA; CDR2 reads FQGNSA. The CDR3 sequence is 15 residues long. V trimming: 5 bases; J trimming: 0 bases; junction bases outside the gene matches: 6. CDR3 in amino acids: CASSARQGMNTEAFF. DNA for the CDR3: TGTGCCAGCAGCGCCCGACAGGGAATGAACACTGAAGCTTTCTTT.

The genes are TRBV19 and TRBJ1-5, with D hard to call. Germline V CDR1 and CDR2: LNHDA, SQIVND (reference sequence). The CDR3 is 16 amino acids. V lost 5 bases to trimming and J lost 1 base, with 15 bases between them. CDR3 nucleotide sequence: TGTGCCAGTAGTGAGATGGGATTGGGGAGCAATCAGCCCCAGCATTTT. This gives the protein CASSEMGLGSNQPQHF. Complete variable domain (other parts from reference TRBV19 and TRBJ1-5): DGGITQSPKYLFRKEGQNVTLSCEQNLNHDAMYWYRQDPGQGLRLIYYSQIVNDFQKGDIAEGYSVSREKKESFPLTVTSAQKNPTAFYLCASSEMGLGSNQPQHFGDGTRLSIL.

V gene TRBV3-1 (or the pseudogene TRBV3-2) combines with J gene TRBJ1-1; a weak D match, TRBD1 (5 bases). With 1 base removed from V and 1 base from J, the gap between germline ends came to 10 bases. The CDR3 has 15 residues. The germline gives CDR1 LGHDT, CDR2 YNNKEL (reference sequence). CDR3 in amino acids: CASSQVWGGNTEAFF. The CDR3 nucleotides are TGTGCCAGCAGCCAAGTATGGGGGGGGAACACTGAAGCTTTCTTT.

The V call is TRBV29-1, the J call TRBJ1-1, with D possibly being TRBD1 (6 bases). From germline, CDR1 is SQVTM and CDR2 ANQGSEA. This CDR3 has 10 residues. Trimming pared 5 bases from V and 10 bases from J, leaving 11 bases between. The CDR3 protein is CSVNTGRAFF. DNA of the CDR3: TGCAGCGTTAATACAGGGAGAGCTTTCTTT.

The chain carries TRBV6-5 and TRBJ1-1; D remains unclear. Germline V CDR1 and CDR2: MNHEY, SVGAGI. V lost 6 bases to trimming and J lost 4 bases, with 9 bases between them. The CDR3 contains 12 residues. CDR3 loop: CASRPTGTEAFF. In nucleotides, the CDR3 is TGTGCCAGCAGACCCACCGGCACTGAAGCTTTCTTT.

The chain recombines TRBV13 with TRBJ2-3; 10 nucleotides line up with TRBD2. The CDR3 length is 17 residues. V trimming: 1 base; J trimming: 0 bases; junction bases outside the gene matches: 4. Germline V gene lookup returns CDR1 PRHDT and CDR2 FYEKMQ (reference sequence). The CDR3 spells CASSLASGGSSTDTQYF. The CDR3 DNA reads TGTGCCAGCAGCTTAGCTAGCGGGGGATCTAGCACAGATACGCAGTATTTT.

The chain carries TRBV11-2 and TRBJ1-2; possible D gene TRBD1, 5 bases. The germline gives CDR1 SGHAT, CDR2 FQNNGV. With 5 bases removed from V and 0 bases from J, the gap between germline ends came to 16 bases. The CDR3 consists of 16 residues. The CDR3 is CASSLWGSLSNYGYTF. In nucleotides, the CDR3 is TGTGCCAGCAGCCTCTGGGGCAGCCTCTCTAACTATGGCTACACCTTC.

This chain connects TRBV6-5 to TRBJ1-5; D remains unclear. CDR3 length: 14 amino acids. Deletions cut 8 bases from V and 3 bases from J, with 14 bases between. Per the germline V gene, CDR1 is MNHEY and CDR2 is SVGAGI. The CDR3 bases are TGTGCCAGCGCCGGGTCCCCTAACAATCAGCCCCAGCATTTT. Translating gives CASAGSPNNQPQHF.

This clone has a single count. The chain couples TRBV12-5 to TRBJ2-1, with 10 nucleotides matching TRBD2. The V segment lost 1 base and the J segment 1 base; nucleotides outside the gene matches: 1. The length of the CDR3 is 16 residues. Germline V gene sequence: CDR1 LGHNT, CDR2 FRNRAP. The CDR3 here is CASGLELAGSYNEQFF. CDR3 DNA sequence: TGTGCTAGTGGTTTGGAACTAGCGGGGTCCTACAATGAGCAGTTCTTC.

The chain couples TRBV5-1 to TRBJ2-1, with a tentative D call TRBD2 (6 bases). The germline V and J ends were trimmed by 1 base and 7 bases, with 12 bases remaining between them. This CDR3 is 14 amino acids long. The germline V gene encodes CDR1 SGHRS and CDR2 YFSETQ. The CDR3: CASSLWGSGNEQFF. CDR3 in DNA: TGCGCCAGCAGCTTGTGGGGCAGCGGGAATGAGCAGTTCTTC.

This clone came up once. The V and J genes are TRBV5-1 and TRBJ2-6; TRBD2 aligns across 8 bases. Looked up from germline, CDR1 is SGHRS and CDR2 is YFSETQ. The CDR3 is made up of 15 amino acids. V lost 4 bases and J lost 12; bases outside the gene matches: 12. CDR3 loop: CASSPGGTSLFVLTF. The CDR3 DNA follows: TGCGCCAGCAGCCCGGGGGGGACCTCCCTATTCGTCCTGACTTTC.

The chain combines TRBV10-3 with TRBJ2-7, with 7 bases matching TRBD2. J was trimmed by 2 bases and V by 3 bases; bases with no gene match: 7. CDR1 is ENHRY, CDR2 SYGVKD, per germline. CDR3 length: 15 amino acids. This chain's CDR3 is CAISEGIAGTYEQYF. CDR3 sequence (DNA): TGTGCCATCAGTGAAGGGATAGCGGGTACCTACGAGCAGTACTTC.

This clone was observed a few times. The V gene is TRBV2, the J gene TRBJ1-6; D gene unclear. Germline values: CDR1 SNHLY, CDR2 FYNNEI. This CDR3 region has 12 residues. V lost 5 bases and J lost 14, with 13 bases in between. The CDR3 reads CASSTVGEALHF. The CDR3 DNA reads TGTGCCAGCAGTACCGTTGGAGAGGCCCTCCACTTT.

The chain is built from TRBV5-1 and TRBJ1-2, with D tentatively TRBD1 (6 bases). The germline CDR1 and CDR2 sequences are SGHRS and YFSETQ. V shed 0 bases and J shed 5 bases, with 11 bases lying between them. This CDR3 is built from 14 residues. The CDR3: CASSLEQGLYGYTF. The CDR3 DNA sequence: TGCGCCAGCAGCTTGGAGCAGGGGTTGTATGGCTACACCTTC.

This chain links TRBV5-4 with TRBJ1-3; 8 nucleotides line up with TRBD1. The CDR3 length is 16 residues. V trimming: 4 bases; J trimming: 0 bases; junction bases outside the gene matches: 6. Germline CDR1 is SGHNT and CDR2 is YYREEE (reference sequence). The DNA of the CDR3 is TGTGCCAGCAGCACCTTAACAGGGGGCTCTGGAAACACCATATATTTT. Its translation: CASSTLTGGSGNTIYF.